This T cell receptor (beta chain) was observed in a study of OX40 agonist ivuxolimab in advanced cancers. Regarding the complete study: Ivuxolimab was a fully human IgG2 agonistic monoclonal antibody targeting the costimulatory receptor OX40 (CD134). Intravenous ivuxolimab was administered to patients every 2 weeks at six dose levels: 0.01, 0.1, 0.3, 1.5, 3 and 10 mg/kg. The purpose of peripheral TCRbeta sequencing was to test whether ivuxolimab changed TCR sequence diversity and led to clonal T-cell expansion. Partial responses occurred in three dose-escalation patients: two with cutaneous melanoma and one with hepatocellular carcinoma. The monotherapy dose-escalation portion (N of about 47 patients) of the phase I ivuxolimab trial is reported in the paper. Prior anti-PD-1, anti-PD-L1 or anti-CTLA-4 therapy was permitted, and 40% of dose-escalation patients had received checkpoint inhibitors. A male proportion of 75% to 85% and a mean age of approximately 55 years, ranging from about 20 to 79, were recorded for the dose-escalation cohort. Of the roughly 54 dose-escalation patients, hepatocellular carcinoma was present in about 20, melanoma in some 15, renal cell carcinoma in 9 and head and neck cancer in 9.

The trial excluded patients who had a history of autoimmune disease or who were on systemic immunosuppression. Peripheral blood for TCR sequencing was collected from all dose cohorts at baseline, on cycle 4 day 1, and on cycle 7 day 1. Samples came from an open-label, multicenter, first-in-human phase I dose-escalation trial of ivuxolimab. The trial enrolled adults with locally advanced or metastatic head and neck squamous cell, hepatocellular, melanoma or renal cell carcinoma. Before TCR sequencing, CD4+ and CD8+ T cells were separately sorted from peripheral blood. Overall study results and their limits: Low levels of normalized T-cell clonal expansion were also seen in some patients who did not respond. After ivuxolimab, CD8+ T cells had more expanded clones than CD4+ T cells on average. Antigen specificity was not determined for the clonally expanded peripheral T cells. In the 0.1-3.0 mg/kg groups, partial responders had among the lowest normalized peripheral clonal expansion, particularly in CD8+ T cells. At doses from 0.1 to 3.0 mg/kg, clonal expansion was seen in both CD4+ and CD8+ blood T cells between baseline and week 6.

Genomic DNA was extracted from sorted cells for sequencing of the TCRbeta CDR3 region. The immunoSEQ Assay was used for sequencing of TCRbeta CDR3 regions. TCRdb mirrors the immuneACCESS table, restricted to in-frame sequences. Some clones are absent from its copies; in checked studies, under half trace to an unresolved V gene, and the reason for the others is unknown. The sample table holds approximately 70,000 clones, of which approximately 90% were seen once. The ten largest make up about 1.3% of the sample. Worth noting for this clone: No cognate antigen has been identified for it. No quality values exist for individual bases; no much larger clone is one base distant.

This TCR derives from an adult with an advanced solid tumor such as melanoma, head and neck, liver or kidney cancer. The source was CD4+ or CD8+ T cells sorted from blood, collected in a trial of the OX40 agonist ivuxolimab.

The CDR3 region has the sequence CASSYRDRGHEQYF. The bases read TGTGCCAGCAGTTACCGGGACAGGGGCCACGAGCAGTACTTC. The chain employs TRBV6-6 and TRBJ2-7, and 10 bases in between align with TRBD1. From the germline V gene (reference sequence), CDR1 is MNHNY and CDR2 is SVGAGI. Germline trimming amounts to 2 bases on V and 5 bases on J, with 3 as the count of junction bases outside the gene matches. The CDR3 has 14 amino acids, counting the end cysteine and phenylalanine. Only the CDR3 DNA is retained, 42 bases long and in frame from the first base.